This is a list of T cell receptor beta chains from one sample in a study of OX40 agonist ivuxolimab in advanced cancers. Profiling relied on immunoSEQ multiplex PCR, and the TCRdb table lists in-frame clones only, not all of them. This sample has more than 20,000 clones, with around 78% found just once. Here the sequenced sample was CD4+ or CD8+ T cells sorted from blood, taken in a trial of the OX40 agonist ivuxolimab. These receptor sequences come from an adult with an advanced solid tumor such as melanoma, head and neck, liver or kidney cancer. The CDR3 runs from the conserved cysteine through the conserved F or W. A D gene is named only where the DNA matches it firmly. Size is omitted from some rows. Given values are once, few, many or a class for expanded clones.

abundance	d_gene	j_gene	v_gene	CDR3nt	CDR3aa
.	TRBD1	TRBJ1-5	TRBV2	TGTGCCACTCAGGGGGGTTTTGGCAATCAGCCCCAGCATTTT	CATQGGFGNQPQHF
.	.	TRBJ2-7	TRBV7-2	TGTGCCAGCAGCTACGGACTCTCCTACGAGCAGTACTTC	CASSYGLSYEQYF
.	.	TRBJ2-7	TRBV18	TGTGCCAGCTCACCAACGGCGGGTCGAACCTACGAGCAGTACTTC	CASSPTAGRTYEQYF
.	TRBD1	TRBJ2-3	TRBV9	TGTGCCAGCAGCACAGGGGGCTTGGGGAGAGATACGCAGTATTTT	CASSTGGLGRDTQYF
.	.	TRBJ2-7	TRBV30	TGTGCCTGGTCCAACGCCTTGTCGCCCTACGAGCAGTACTTC	CAWSNALSPYEQYF
.	.	TRBJ1-1	TRBV7-8	TGTGCCAGCAGCTTAGAGAGGACAGTGAGATCGGGCACTGAAGCTTTCTTT	CASSLERTVRSGTEAFF
few	TRBD1	TRBJ2-7	TRBV29-1	TGCAGCGTTGCTGGGACAGGGTTAGGTGGGGAGCAGTACTTC	CSVAGTGLGGEQYF
.	.	TRBJ1-2	TRBV27	TGTGCCAGCAGACCCATGGGGGGCGGCTATGGCTACACCTTC	CASRPMGGGYGYTF
.	.	TRBJ1-4	TRBV29-1	TGCAGCGTCGCCTCCGGGTTCTCAACTAATGAAAAACTGTTTTTT	CSVASGFSTNEKLFF
.	TRBD2	TRBJ2-7	TRBV11-2	TGTGCCAGCACCACCGACTTAGCGGGGGTGTTCGAGCAGTACTTC	CASTTDLAGVFEQYF
.	TRBD2	TRBJ2-3	TRBV19	TGTGCCAGTAGTAGAAGCGGGGTGCGCACAGATACGCAGTATTTT	CASSRSGVRTDTQYF
.	TRBD2	TRBJ2-1	TRBV30	TGTGCCTGGAGTGTACTTGGAGGGAGGGCCTATTTAGAAGGGGATGAGCAGTTCTTC	CAWSVLGGRAYLEGDEQFF
.	.	TRBJ1-5	TRBV19	TGTGCCAGTAGCCCCTACAGGCACAATCAGCCCCAGCATTTT	CASSPYRHNQPQHF
.	.	TRBJ1-5	TRBV21-1	TGTGCCAGCAGACGGTGTTTACATTGGCATCATCAGCCCCAGCATTTT	CASRRCLHWHHQPQHF
few	.	TRBJ2-1	TRBV5-4	TGTGCCAGCGAACAACTAGGGGAGCAGTTCTTC	CASEQLGEQFF
.	TRBD2	TRBJ2-5	TRBV28	TGTGCCAGCAGCCCGAGGCTAGCGGGTCAAGAGACCCAGTACTTC	CASSPRLAGQETQYF
.	TRBD1	TRBJ2-1	TRBV6-5	TGTGCCAGCAGTTACCTGACAGGGGAGCAGTTCTTC	CASSYLTGEQFF
.	TRBD1	TRBJ1-1	TRBV5-6	TGTGCCAGCAGCTGGGGACAGGGGAACACTGAAGCTTTCTTT	CASSWGQGNTEAFF
.	TRBD2	TRBJ2-7	TRBV2	TGTGCCAGCAGTTCTCCAGGGACTAGCACGGGAGAGCAGTACTTC	CASSSPGTSTGEQYF
once	.	TRBJ1-5	TRBV4-1	TGCGCCAGCAGCCACGGTATCTCGGATAGCAATCAGCCCCAGCATTTT	CASSHGISDSNQPQHF
.	.	TRBJ2-2	TRBV6-5	TGTGCCAGCAGTTACGGTGGAGTCGGGGAGCTGTTTTTT	CASSYGGVGELFF
.	.	TRBJ2-7	TRBV27	TGTGCCAGCAGTCCTTTTTCCCCCGACTACGAGCAGTACTTC	CASSPFSPDYEQYF
.	TRBD2	TRBJ2-5	TRBV4-3	TGCGCCAGCAGCCCCCAGCGGGAGGCTTGGGAGACCCAGTACTTC	CASSPQREAWETQYF
.	.	TRBJ2-1	TRBV19	TGTGCCAGTAGTATCGAGGGCTCCTACAATGAGCAGTTCTTC	CASSIEGSYNEQFF
once	.	TRBJ2-1	TRBV7-6	TGTGCCAGCAGCCTCCTTTTTGGGGATGAGCAGTTCTTC	CASSLLFGDEQFF
.	TRBD1	TRBJ1-1	TRBV19	TGTGCCAGTAGACAGGGGGTAGGGACTGAAGCTTTCTTT	CASRQGVGTEAFF
.	.	TRBJ2-7	TRBV19	TGTGCCAGTGGGGGAGGCACCTCAGTCGAGCAGTACTTC	CASGGGTSVEQYF
.	TRBD1	TRBJ1-1	TRBV7-9	TGTGCCAGCAGCTTTTGGACAGGGACGAAGAACACTGAAGCTTTCTTT	CASSFWTGTKNTEAFF
.	TRBD1	TRBJ1-1	TRBV7-9	TGTGCCAGCAGCTTAGAGGGGGCAGGAGGTACTGAAGCTTTCTTT	CASSLEGAGGTEAFF
.	.	TRBJ2-5	TRBV28	TGTGCCAGCAGTTCTATTAGCCTTGGGTCGGAGACCCAGTACTTC	CASSSISLGSETQYF
.	.	TRBJ1-1	TRBV28	TGTGCCAGCACCCGAGTTGGGGGGACTGAAGCTTTCTTT	CASTRVGGTEAFF
.	.	TRBJ2-5	TRBV23-1	TGCGCCAGCAGTCAATCCCAAGACAACCCAAACTTC	CASSQSQDNPNF
.	TRBD2	TRBJ2-3	TRBV25-1	TGTGCCAGCAGTGAGCCAGCGGGGGCTAGCACAGATACGCAGTATTTT	CASSEPAGASTDTQYF
once	TRBD1	TRBJ1-3	TRBV5-4	TGTGCCAGCAGCCCTGGACAGGCTGGAAACACCATATATTTT	CASSPGQAGNTIYF
.	TRBD1	TRBJ2-5	TRBV9	TGTGCCAGCAGCGTTGCCGGGACAGGGGGGGAGACCCAGTACTTC	CASSVAGTGGETQYF
.	TRBD2	TRBJ2-7	TRBV7-9	TGTGCCAGCAGCTCGGGACTAGCGGGAGTCGGCGAGCAGTACTTC	CASSSGLAGVGEQYF
.	TRBD2	TRBJ2-7	TRBV5-6	TGTGCCAGCAGCTCCCCGGGGCGGGGGGATCGTGAGCAGTACTTC	CASSSPGRGDREQYF
.	.	TRBJ2-7	TRBV19	TGTGCCAGTAGTATCGGTCAGGGTGAGTGGGACGAGCAGTACTTC	CASSIGQGEWDEQYF
.	.	TRBJ1-1	TRBV29-1	TGCAGCGTTGAAGAGGGGATGAACACTGAAGCTTTCTTT	CSVEEGMNTEAFF
.	TRBD1	TRBJ2-7	TRBV5-6	TGTGCCAGCAGCTTGTCTGGGACAGGGGGGTACGAGCAGTACTTC	CASSLSGTGGYEQYF
.	TRBD2	TRBJ2-7	TRBV29-1	TGCAGCGTTGGTCTAGCGGGCTACGAGCAGTACTTC	CSVGLAGYEQYF
.	TRBD2	TRBJ2-3	TRBV9	TGTGCCAGCAGCGCCTCCGGACTAGCGGGGGGAAGCACAGATACGCAGTATTTT	CASSASGLAGGSTDTQYF
.	.	TRBJ2-1	TRBV7-9	TGTGCCAGCAGCTTAGTATCTGTTAATGAGCAGTTCTTC	CASSLVSVNEQFF
.	.	TRBJ1-2	TRBV5-1	TGCGCCAGCAGCTTCCGGACGGGATATGGCTACACCTTC	CASSFRTGYGYTF
.	.	TRBJ2-1	TRBV19	TGTGCCAGTAGTATGGCGGATAGTTACAATGAGCAGTTCTTC	CASSMADSYNEQFF
.	.	TRBJ2-7	TRBV14	TGTGCCAGCAGCCTTGGACTACCCTCCTCCGAGCAGTACTTC	CASSLGLPSSEQYF
.	.	TRBJ2-7	TRBV9	TGTGCCAGCAGCCCCTTGGGCAACTCCTACGAGCAGTACTTC	CASSPLGNSYEQYF
.	.	TRBJ2-7	TRBV11-2	TGTGCCAGCAGCCCGACAGACTACGAGCAGTACTTC	CASSPTDYEQYF
.	.	TRBJ2-7	TRBV27	TGTGCCAGCAGTTTAGGCAGGGTGGCCTACGAGCAGTACTTC	CASSLGRVAYEQYF
.	TRBD1	TRBJ2-7	TRBV28	TGTGCCAGCAGTACCACAGGGGCCTACGAGCAGTACTTC	CASSTTGAYEQYF
.	.	TRBJ2-2	TRBV5-4	TGTGCCAGCAGCTTGTCTTCTTACAGCTCCTACACCGGGGAGCTGTTTTTT	CASSLSSYSSYTGELFF
.	TRBD2	TRBJ2-1	TRBV5-8	TGTGCCAGCAGCTTGGCCGGGGGGTTTAATGAGCAGTTCTTC	CASSLAGGFNEQFF
.	.	TRBJ2-2	TRBV28	TGTGCCAGCAGATTGGGAGGCGGGGAGCTGTTTTTT	CASRLGGGELFF
.	.	TRBJ1-5	TRBV23-1	TGCGCCAGCAGTCAATCTCGTGGCGCGACTATGAATCAGCCCCAGCATTTT	CASSQSRGATMNQPQHF